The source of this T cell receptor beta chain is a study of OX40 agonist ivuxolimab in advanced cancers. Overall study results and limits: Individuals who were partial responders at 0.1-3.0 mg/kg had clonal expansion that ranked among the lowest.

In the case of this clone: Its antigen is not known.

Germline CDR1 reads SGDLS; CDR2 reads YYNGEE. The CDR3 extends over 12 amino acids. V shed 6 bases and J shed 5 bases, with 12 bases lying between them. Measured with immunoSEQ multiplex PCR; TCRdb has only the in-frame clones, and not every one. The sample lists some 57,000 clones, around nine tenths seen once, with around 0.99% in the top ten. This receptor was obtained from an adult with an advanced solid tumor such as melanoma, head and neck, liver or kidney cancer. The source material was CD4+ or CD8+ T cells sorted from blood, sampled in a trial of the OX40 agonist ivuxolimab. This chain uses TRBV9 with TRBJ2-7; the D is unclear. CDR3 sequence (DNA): TGTGCCAGCACAGTGGACCTGGACGAGCAGTACTTC. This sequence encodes CASTVDLDEQYF. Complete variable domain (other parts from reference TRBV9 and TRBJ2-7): DSGVTQTPKHLITATGQRVTLRCSPRSGDLSVYWYQQSLDQGLQFLIQYYNGEERAKGNILERFSAQQFPDLHSELNLSSLELGDSALYFCASTVDLDEQYFGPGTRLTVT.